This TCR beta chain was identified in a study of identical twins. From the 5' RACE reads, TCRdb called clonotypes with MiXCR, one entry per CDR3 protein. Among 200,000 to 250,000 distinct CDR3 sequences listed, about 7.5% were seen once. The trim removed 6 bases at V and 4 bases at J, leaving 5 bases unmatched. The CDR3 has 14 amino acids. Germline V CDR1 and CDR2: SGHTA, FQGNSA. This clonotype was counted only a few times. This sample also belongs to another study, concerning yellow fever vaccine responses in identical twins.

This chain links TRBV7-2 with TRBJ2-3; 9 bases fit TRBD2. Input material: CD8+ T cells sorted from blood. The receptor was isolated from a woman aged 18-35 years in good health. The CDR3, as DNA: TGTGCCAGCAGTCCTCGACTAGCGGCAGATACGCAGTATTTT. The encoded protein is CASSPRLAADTQYF.